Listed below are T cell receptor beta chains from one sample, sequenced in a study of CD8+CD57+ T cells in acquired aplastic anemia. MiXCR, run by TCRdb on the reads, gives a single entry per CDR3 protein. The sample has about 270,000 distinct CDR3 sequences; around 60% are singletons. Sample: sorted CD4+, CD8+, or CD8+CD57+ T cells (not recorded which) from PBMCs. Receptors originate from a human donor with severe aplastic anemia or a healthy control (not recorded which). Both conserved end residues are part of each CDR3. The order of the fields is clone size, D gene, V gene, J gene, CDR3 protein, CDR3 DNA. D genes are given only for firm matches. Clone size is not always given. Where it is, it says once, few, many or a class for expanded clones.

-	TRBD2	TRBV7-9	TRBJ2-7	CASSLGLVGASGSYEQYF	TGTGCCAGCAGCTTAGGGCTGGTGGGGGCTAGCGGGAGTTACGAGCAGTACTTC
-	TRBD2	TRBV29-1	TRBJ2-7	CSVEGREVGEQYF	TGCAGCGTTGAAGGGCGGGAGGTTGGCGAGCAGTACTTC
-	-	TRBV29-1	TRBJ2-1	CSVESWGFGEQFF	TGCAGCGTTGAGAGCTGGGGGTTCGGTGAGCAGTTCTTC
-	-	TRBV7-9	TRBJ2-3	CASRRDTTDTQYF	TGTGCCAGCAGAAGGGACACCACAGATACGCAGTATTTT
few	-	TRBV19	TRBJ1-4	CASRGNEKLFF	TGTGCCAGTAGGGGTAATGAAAAACTGTTTTTT
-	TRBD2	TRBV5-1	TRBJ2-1	CASSLGSGGFKIEQFF	TGCGCCAGCAGCTTGGGATCGGGGGGATTCAAGATTGAGCAGTTCTTC
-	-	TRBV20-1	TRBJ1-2	CSARGESSGYTF	TGCAGTGCTAGGGGGGAATCTTCGGGCTACACCTTC
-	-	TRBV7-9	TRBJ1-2	CAGSSKRPGPVYGYTF	TGTGCCGGCAGCTCAAAACGGCCAGGGCCAGTCTATGGCTACACCTTC
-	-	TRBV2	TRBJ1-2	CASTEGNYGYTF	TGTGCCAGCACGGAGGGAAACTATGGCTACACCTTC
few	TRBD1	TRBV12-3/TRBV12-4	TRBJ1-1	CASSLGQGGTEAFF	TGTGCCAGCAGTTTAGGACAGGGGGGGACTGAAGCTTTCTTT
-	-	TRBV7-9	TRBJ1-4	CASSARTATYNEKLFF	TGTGCCAGCAGCGCACGGACAGCCACTTATAATGAAAAACTGTTTTTT
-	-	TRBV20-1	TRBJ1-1	CSATRLAGSTEAFF	TGCAGTGCTACTCGACTAGCGGGGTCCACTGAAGCTTTCTTT
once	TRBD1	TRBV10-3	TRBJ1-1	CAIEPTGANTEASF	TGTGCCATCGAGCCTACAGGGGCGAACACTGAAGCCTCCTTT
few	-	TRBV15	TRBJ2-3	CATSNGGADTQYF	TGTGCCACCAGCAATGGGGGCGCAGATACGCAGTATTTT
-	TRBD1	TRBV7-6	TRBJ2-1	CASSLAGTGGTEQFF	TGTGCCAGCAGCTTAGCCGGGACAGGGGGCACTGAGCAGTTCTTC
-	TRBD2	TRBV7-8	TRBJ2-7	CASSLRGLAGDEQYF	TGTGCCAGCAGCTTAAGAGGCCTAGCGGGGGACGAGCAGTACTTC
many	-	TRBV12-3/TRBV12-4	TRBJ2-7	CASSLEPRWAGSYEQYF	TGTGCCAGCAGTTTAGAACCACGCTGGGCCGGCTCCTACGAGCAGTACTTC
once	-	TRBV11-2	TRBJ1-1	CASSPKAGVTEAFF	TGTGCCAGCAGCCCCAAAGCGGGAGTGACTGAAGCTTTCTTT
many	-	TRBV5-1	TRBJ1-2	CASSASRAGYTF	TGCGCCAGCAGCGCAAGTCGGGCTGGCTACACCTTC
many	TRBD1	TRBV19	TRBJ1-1	CASSIELFGDSRNTEAFF	TGTGCCAGTAGTATAGAGTTGTTCGGGGACAGTCGAAACACTGAAGCTTTCTTT
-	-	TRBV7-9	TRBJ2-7	CASSGRDGAYEQYF	TGTGCCAGCAGCGGGCGGGACGGAGCCTACGAGCAGTACTTC
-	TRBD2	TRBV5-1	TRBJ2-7	CASSRLAGGLDTYEQYF	TGCGCCAGCAGCCGGCTAGCGGGAGGGCTCGATACCTACGAGCAGTACTTC
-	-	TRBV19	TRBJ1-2	CASSPAGDRRMAAISGYTF	TGTGCCAGTAGTCCCGCTGGTGACAGGAGAATGGCGGCTATTAGTGGCTACACCTTC
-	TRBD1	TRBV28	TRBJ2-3	CASTTGDGDTQYF	TGTGCCAGCACCACAGGGGATGGGGATACGCAGTATTTT
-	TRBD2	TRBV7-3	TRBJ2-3	CASSSGGGASSDTQYF	TGTGCCAGCAGCTCGGGCGGGGGGGCGAGTTCAGATACGCAGTATTTT
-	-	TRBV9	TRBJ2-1	CASSVGGSGNEQFF	TGTGCCAGCAGCGTAGGCGGTTCCGGCAATGAGCAGTTCTTC
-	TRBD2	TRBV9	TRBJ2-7	CASSEGGGLGASYEQYF	TGTGCCAGCAGCGAGGGGGGGGGACTAGGGGCCTCCTACGAGCAGTACTTC
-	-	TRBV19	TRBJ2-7	CASSYRQNGPYEQYF	TGTGCCAGTAGTTATAGACAGAACGGTCCCTACGAGCAGTACTTC
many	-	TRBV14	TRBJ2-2	CASSRQITGTGELFF	TGTGCCAGCAGCCGACAAATAACAGGAACCGGGGAGCTGTTTTTT
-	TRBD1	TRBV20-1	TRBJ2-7	CSASTDRDYEQYF	TGCAGTGCTTCGACGGACAGGGACTACGAGCAGTACTTC
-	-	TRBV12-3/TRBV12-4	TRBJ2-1	CASRDVQGRAQNNEQFF	TGTGCCAGCAGGGATGTGCAGGGGAGGGCTCAAAACAATGAGCAGTTCTTC
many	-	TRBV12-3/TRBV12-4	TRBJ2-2	CASGPIQDRSTGELFF	TGTGCCAGCGGACCCATCCAGGACAGATCCACCGGGGAGCTGTTTTTT
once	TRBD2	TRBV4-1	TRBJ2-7	CASSSWEAGGTYEQYF	TGCGCCAGCAGCTCCTGGGAAGCGGGGGGAACCTACGAGCAGTACTTC
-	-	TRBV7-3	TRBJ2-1	CASSRDFHSYNEQFF	TGTGCCAGCAGCAGGGACTTTCACTCCTACAATGAGCAGTTCTTC
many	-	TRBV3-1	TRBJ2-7	CASSPTPGSGEQYF	TGTGCCAGCAGCCCCACCCCAGGTTCAGGCGAGCAGTACTTC
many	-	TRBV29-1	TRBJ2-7	CSGIHLGEQYF	TGCAGCGGGATCCATCTTGGCGAGCAGTACTTC
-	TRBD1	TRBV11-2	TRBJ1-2	CASSLEHRGLYGYTF	TGTGCCAGCAGCTTAGAGCACAGGGGGCTCTATGGCTACACCTTC
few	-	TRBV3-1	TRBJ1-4	CASSPSQGIANEKLFF	TGTGCCAGCAGCCCAAGTCAGGGTATAGCTAATGAAAAACTGTTTTTT
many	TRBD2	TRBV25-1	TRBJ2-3	CASSVSGGTDTQYF	TGTGCCAGCAGTGTTAGCGGGGGCACAGATACGCAGTATTTT
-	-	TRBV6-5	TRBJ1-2	CASTTSSGANYGYTF	TGTGCCAGCACCACTTCGTCAGGAGCTAACTATGGCTACACCTTC
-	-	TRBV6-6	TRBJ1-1	CASSVRQNVNTEAFF	TGTGCCAGCAGTGTCCGACAGAATGTGAACACTGAAGCTTTCTTT
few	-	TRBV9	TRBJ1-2	CASSRALPGQNYGYTF	TGTGCCAGCAGCCGGGCTCTTCCGGGTCAGAACTATGGCTACACCTTC
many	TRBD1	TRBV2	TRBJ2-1	CASSEPLGQGQYNEQFF	TGTGCCAGCAGTGAACCCCTAGGACAGGGCCAATACAATGAGCAGTTCTTC
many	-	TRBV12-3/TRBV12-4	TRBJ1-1	CASSIRVLLTEAFF	TGTGCCAGCAGTATACGGGTCCTTCTCACTGAAGCTTTCTTT
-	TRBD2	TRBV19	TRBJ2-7	CASSIRGDSEQYF	TGTGCCAGTAGTATCCGGGGGGACTCCGAGCAGTACTTC
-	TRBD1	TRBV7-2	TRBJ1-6	CASSLSGTANSPLHF	TGTGCCAGCAGCTTATCCGGGACAGCTAATTCACCCCTCCACTTT
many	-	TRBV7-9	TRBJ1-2	CASSPSRYGYTF	TGTGCCAGCAGCCCCTCCCGCTATGGCTACACCTTC
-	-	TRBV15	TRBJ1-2	CATSKLVPGHSSNYGYTF	TGTGCCACCAGCAAGTTAGTCCCGGGACACTCCTCCAACTATGGCTACACCTTC
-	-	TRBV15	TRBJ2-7	CATSRPPLYEQYF	TGTGCCACCAGCAGGCCGCCCCTCTACGAGCAGTACTTC
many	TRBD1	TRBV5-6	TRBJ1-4	CASSLRQGGWNEKLFF	TGTGCCAGCAGCTTGCGGCAGGGGGGATGGAATGAAAAACTGTTTTTT
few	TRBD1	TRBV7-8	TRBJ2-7	CASSFPGQGSYEQYF	TGTGCCAGCAGCTTCCCGGGACAGGGTTCCTACGAGCAGTACTTC
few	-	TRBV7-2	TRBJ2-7	CASSLAADTTYEQYF	TGTGCCAGCAGCTTAGCGGCGGACACAACCTACGAGCAGTACTTC
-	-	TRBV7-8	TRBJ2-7	CASSSTPGRSYEQYF	TGTGCCAGCAGCTCTACTCCGGGTCGTTCCTACGAGCAGTACTTC
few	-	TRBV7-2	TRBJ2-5	CASSFRGQETQYF	TGTGCCAGCAGCTTCCGGGGACAAGAGACCCAGTACTTC
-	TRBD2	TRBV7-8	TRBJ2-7	CASSLGLAGFDEQYF	TGTGCCAGCAGCTTAGGACTAGCGGGGTTCGACGAGCAGTACTTC